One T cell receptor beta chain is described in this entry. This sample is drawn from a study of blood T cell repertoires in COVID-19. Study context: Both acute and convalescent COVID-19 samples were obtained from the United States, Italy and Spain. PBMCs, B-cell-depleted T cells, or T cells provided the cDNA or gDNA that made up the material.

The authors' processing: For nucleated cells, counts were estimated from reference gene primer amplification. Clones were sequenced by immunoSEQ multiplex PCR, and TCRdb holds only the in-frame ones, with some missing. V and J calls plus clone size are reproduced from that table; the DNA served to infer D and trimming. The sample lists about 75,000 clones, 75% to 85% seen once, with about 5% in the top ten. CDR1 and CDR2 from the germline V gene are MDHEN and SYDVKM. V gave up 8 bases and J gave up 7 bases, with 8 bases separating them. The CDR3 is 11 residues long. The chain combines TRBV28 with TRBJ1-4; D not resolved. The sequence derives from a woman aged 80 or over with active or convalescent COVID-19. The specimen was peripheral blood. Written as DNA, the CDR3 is TGTGCCAGCCATATCGGTGAAAAACTGTTTTTT. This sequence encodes CASHIGEKLFF.